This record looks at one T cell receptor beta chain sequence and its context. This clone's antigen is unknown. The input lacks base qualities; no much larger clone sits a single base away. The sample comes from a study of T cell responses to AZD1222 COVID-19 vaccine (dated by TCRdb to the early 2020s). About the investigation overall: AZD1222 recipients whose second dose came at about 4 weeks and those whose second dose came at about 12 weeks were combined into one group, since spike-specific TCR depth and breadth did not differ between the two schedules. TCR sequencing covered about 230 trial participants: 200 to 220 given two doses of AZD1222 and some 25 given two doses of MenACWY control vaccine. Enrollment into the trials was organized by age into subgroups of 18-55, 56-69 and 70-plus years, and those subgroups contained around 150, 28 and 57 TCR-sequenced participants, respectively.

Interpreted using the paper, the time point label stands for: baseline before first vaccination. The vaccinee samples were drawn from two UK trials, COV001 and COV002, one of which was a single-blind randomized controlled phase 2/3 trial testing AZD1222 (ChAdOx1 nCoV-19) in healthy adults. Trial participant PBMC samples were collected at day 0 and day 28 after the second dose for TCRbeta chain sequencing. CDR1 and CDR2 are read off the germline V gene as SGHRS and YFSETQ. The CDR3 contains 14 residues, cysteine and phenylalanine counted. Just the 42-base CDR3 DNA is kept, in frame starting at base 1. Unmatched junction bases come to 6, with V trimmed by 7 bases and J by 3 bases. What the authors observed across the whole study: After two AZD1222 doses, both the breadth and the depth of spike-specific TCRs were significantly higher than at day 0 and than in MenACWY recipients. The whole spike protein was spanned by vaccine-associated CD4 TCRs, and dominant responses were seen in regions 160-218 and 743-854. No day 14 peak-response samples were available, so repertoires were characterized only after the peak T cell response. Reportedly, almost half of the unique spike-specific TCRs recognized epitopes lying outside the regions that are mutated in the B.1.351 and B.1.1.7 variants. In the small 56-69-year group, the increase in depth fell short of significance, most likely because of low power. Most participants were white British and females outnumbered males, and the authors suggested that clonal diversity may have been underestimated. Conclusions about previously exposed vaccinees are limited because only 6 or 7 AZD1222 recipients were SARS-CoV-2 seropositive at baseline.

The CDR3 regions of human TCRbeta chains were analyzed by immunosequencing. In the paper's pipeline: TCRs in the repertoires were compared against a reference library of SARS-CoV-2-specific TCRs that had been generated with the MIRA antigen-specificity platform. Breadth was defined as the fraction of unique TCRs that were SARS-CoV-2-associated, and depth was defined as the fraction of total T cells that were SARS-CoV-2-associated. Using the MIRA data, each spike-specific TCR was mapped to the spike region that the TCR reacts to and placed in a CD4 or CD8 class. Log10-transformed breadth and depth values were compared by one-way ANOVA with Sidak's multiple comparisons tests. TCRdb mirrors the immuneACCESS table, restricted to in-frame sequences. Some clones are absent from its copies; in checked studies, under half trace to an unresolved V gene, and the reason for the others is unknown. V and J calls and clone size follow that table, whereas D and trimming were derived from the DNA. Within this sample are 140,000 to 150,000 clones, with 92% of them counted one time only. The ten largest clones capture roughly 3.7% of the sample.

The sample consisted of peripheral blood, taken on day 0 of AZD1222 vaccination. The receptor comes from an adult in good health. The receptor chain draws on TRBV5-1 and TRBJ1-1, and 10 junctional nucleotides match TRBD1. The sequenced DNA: TGCGCCAGCCTCCCGGACAGGGGGGACACTGAAGCTTTCTTT. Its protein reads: CASLPDRGDTEAFF.